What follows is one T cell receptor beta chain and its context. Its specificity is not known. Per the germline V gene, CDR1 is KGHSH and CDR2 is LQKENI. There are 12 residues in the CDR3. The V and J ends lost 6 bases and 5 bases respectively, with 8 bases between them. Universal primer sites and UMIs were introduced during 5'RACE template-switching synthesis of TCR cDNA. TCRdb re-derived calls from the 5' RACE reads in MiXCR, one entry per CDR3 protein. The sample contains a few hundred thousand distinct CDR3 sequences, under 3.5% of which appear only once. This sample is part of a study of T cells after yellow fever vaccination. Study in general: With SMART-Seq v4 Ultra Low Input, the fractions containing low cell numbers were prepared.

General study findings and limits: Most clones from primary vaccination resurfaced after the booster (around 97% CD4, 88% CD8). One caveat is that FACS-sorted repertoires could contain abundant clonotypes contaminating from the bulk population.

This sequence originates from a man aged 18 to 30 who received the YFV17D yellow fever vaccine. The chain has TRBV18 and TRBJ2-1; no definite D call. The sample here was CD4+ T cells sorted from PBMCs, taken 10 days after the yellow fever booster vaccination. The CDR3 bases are TGTGCCAGCTCCCACAGAAACAATGAGCAGTTCTTC. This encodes CASSHRNNEQFF.